A single sample is the source of the 12 T cell receptor beta chains below, sequenced in a study of a mutant IDH1 vaccine in newly diagnosed glioma. This table comes from immunoSEQ multiplex PCR, and its TCRdb copy is limited to in-frame clones, with some not included. Of roughly 50,000 clones listed, 70% to 90% are singletons. Antigen specificity for these receptors is unknown. The sample's time point: week 5, during vaccination. In the vaccine, a single dose held 300 ug of the mutant IDH1 20-mer peptide, along with topical imiquimod. The sequencing here drew on PBMCs, taken from a glioma patient whose treatment included an IDH1 peptide vaccine. The receptors here all came from a man aged 30-40 years with glioma.

The V call is TRBV10-3, the J call TRBJ1-2, with 8 bases identical to TRBD1. Losses at the gene ends were 3 bases for V and 4 bases for J; bases not matched to a gene: 7. The germline gives CDR1 ENHRY, CDR2 SYGVKD. This CDR3 has 15 amino acids. CDR3 nucleotide sequence: TGTGCCATCAGTGATCCAAATACAGGGGGCTATGGCTACACCTTC. It specifies CAISDPNTGGYGYTF.

V and J are TRBV11-2 and TRBJ1-6; D is undetermined. This CDR3 spans 17 amino acids. With 2 bases removed from V and 6 bases from J, the gap between germline ends came to 17 bases. Per germline, CDR1 SGHAT and CDR2 FQNNGV. The CDR3 DNA follows: TGTGCCAGCAGCTTATCTACGCCCGGCCCTGGTAATTCACCCCTCCACTTT. This translates into CASSLSTPGPGNSPLHF.

This chain joins TRBV21-1 and TRBJ1-2; the D segment call TRBD1 is taken from the table without a DNA check. TRBV21-1 is described as a pseudogene. The CDR3 contains 12 residues. CDR3 in DNA: TGTGCCGTCGGACAGGGACTGGATGGCTACACCTTC. Translation gives CAVGQGLDGYTF.

The genes are TRBV10-1 and TRBJ1-6, with unresolved D. V was clipped by 9 bases and J by 0 bases, with 21 bases between them. The germline V gene encodes CDR1 WNHNN and CDR2 SYGVQD (reference sequence). The CDR3 has 18 amino acids. Here the CDR3 DNA reads TGCGCCAGTAACTCAAAAATGGTCTGGAGCTCCTATAATTCACCCCTCCACTTT. Residues: CASNSKMVWSSYNSPLHF.

CDR3 residues: CASSSAGTRADTQYF. For the CDR3, the DNA is TGTGCCAGCAGCTCCGCGGGAACCCGTGCCGATACGCAGTATTTT. The rearrangement uses TRBV7-2 and TRBJ2-3; perhaps TRBD2 as D (6 bases). V gave up 4 bases and J gave up 6 bases, with 17 bases separating them. This CDR3 region has 15 residues. Germline CDR1 is SGHTA and CDR2 is FQGNSA.

The rearrangement joins TRBV27 to TRBJ1-5; D call uncertain. The V end was cut by 0 bases, the J end by 5 bases, with 8 bases between. The CDR3 is made up of 14 amino acids. The germline V gene has CDR1 MNHEY and CDR2 SMNVEV (reference sequence). The CDR3, as DNA: TGTGCCAGCAGTTTATCTCTCTTGGATCAGCCCCAGCATTTT. Translation: CASSLSLLDQPQHF.

The J gene is TRBJ2-5, the V gene TRBV19; 14 nucleotides align to TRBD2. The CDR3 spans 16 residues. Losses at the gene ends were 5 bases for V and 1 base for J; bases not matched to a gene: 3. Germline V CDR1 and CDR2: LNHDA, SQIVND (reference sequence). The DNA of the CDR3 is TGTGCCAGTAGTTTGGGACTAGCGGGGGTCCAAGAGACCCAGTACTTC. Translation gives CASSLGLAGVQETQYF.

This chain joins TRBV9 and TRBJ1-2; D unresolved. The CDR3 is 13 residues long. Germline-derived CDR1 and CDR2 are SGDLS and YYNGEE. Trimming took off 0 bases at V and 4 bases at J, with 7 bases between the two ends. The CDR3 spells CASSVAAPYGYTF. The DNA for the CDR3 is TGTGCCAGCAGCGTAGCAGCTCCCTATGGCTACACCTTC.

The sample holds a few counts of this clone. The chain combines TRBV29-1 with TRBJ1-2; no reliable D call. The V and J ends lost 3 bases and 2 bases respectively, with 7 bases between them. The CDR3 runs 12 residues. Germline CDR1 is SQVTM and CDR2 is ANQGSEA. CDR3 residues: CSVDRANYGYTF. The CDR3, as DNA: TGCAGCGTTGATCGGGCCAACTATGGCTACACCTTC. The full variable domain, its missing parts supplied by reference TRBV29-1 and TRBJ1-2, is SAVISQKPSRDICQRGTSLTIQCQVDSQVTMMFWYRQQPGQSLTLIATANQGSEATYESGFVIDKFPISRPNLTFSTLTVSNMSPEDSSIYLCSVDRANYGYTFGSGTRLTVV.

This rearrangement joins TRBV6-4 to TRBJ1-6, with a possible D match to TRBD1 (5 bases). Germline V lookup: CDR1 MRHNA, CDR2 SNTAGT. CDR3 size: 14 residues. Trimming took 6 bases from V and 6 from J, leaving 12 bases between them. This CDR3 is CASSADGGNSPLHF. The CDR3 DNA sequence: TGTGCCAGCAGCGCGGACGGGGGTAATTCACCCCTCCACTTT.

The V gene is TRBV9, the J gene TRBJ2-3, with D possibly matching TRBD2 (6 bases). This CDR3 spans 18 amino acids. Trimming took 0 bases from V and 0 from J, leaving 17 bases between them. Germline V gene data show CDR1 as SGDLS and CDR2 as YYNGEE. The CDR3 spells CASSVARLGGGSTDTQYF. CDR3 DNA: TGTGCCAGCAGCGTAGCCCGCCTGGGTGGGGGGAGCACAGATACGCAGTATTTT.

The chain links TRBV19 to TRBJ2-2; 8 bases fit TRBD1. The CDR3 covers 15 residues. V shed 5 bases, J shed 1 base, and the junction held 3 bases outside the gene matches. Germline V gene lookup returns CDR1 LNHDA and CDR2 SQIVND (reference sequence). The CDR3 coding sequence is TGTGCCAGTAGTCCTGGGACAGGGAACACCGGGGAGCTGTTTTTT. Translation gives CASSPGTGNTGELFF.